The rows below give T cell receptor beta chains drawn from one sample of a study of blood T cell repertoires in COVID-19. Assay used: immunoSEQ multiplex PCR; TCRdb lists only in-frame clones, some missing. The sample holds some 250,000 clones; 75% to 90% are singletons and the top ten take roughly 7.8%. Sequencing was done on a sample of peripheral blood. Receptors were obtained from a man in his sixties who had recovered from COVID-19. CDR3s include the opening cysteine and the closing phenylalanine or tryptophan. Only some rows state a clone size, as once, few, many or a class for expanded clones.

V gene: TRBV5-1; clone size: -; CDR3 protein: CASSSTGTGSEQYF
V gene: TRBV18; clone size: -; CDR3 protein: CASSPTIVKGGYTEAFF
V gene: TRBV24-1; clone size: -; CDR3 protein: CATSDWGTANTGELFF
V gene: TRBV9; clone size: -; CDR3 protein: CASSVAGGGASSGNTIYF
V gene: TRBV14; clone size: many; CDR3 protein: CASSDRFEAFF
V gene: TRBV6-5; clone size: -; CDR3 protein: CASSPERGSNSPLHF
V gene: TRBV20-1; clone size: -; CDR3 protein: CSARSFDEQYF
V gene: TRBV27; clone size: -; CDR3 protein: CASSSTGVANEKLFF
V gene: TRBV12-3/TRBV12-4; clone size: -; CDR3 protein: CASSFREKLFF
V gene: TRBV24-1; clone size: -; CDR3 protein: CATRGRTGQKDTQYF
V gene: TRBV19; clone size: once; CDR3 protein: CASKGELTGNTIYF
V gene: TRBV9; clone size: -; CDR3 protein: CASSAEGAANYGYTF
V gene: TRBV19; clone size: -; CDR3 protein: CASSIFEQGSFTDTQYF
V gene: TRBV6-1; clone size: -; CDR3 protein: CASSEAPDSSSYEQYF
V gene: TRBV5-6; clone size: -; CDR3 protein: CASSLVRGGYGYTF
V gene: TRBV18; clone size: -; CDR3 protein: CASSPSGTLLNTEAFF
V gene: TRBV2; clone size: -; CDR3 protein: CASKSGGPGELFF
V gene: TRBV6-5; clone size: -; CDR3 protein: CASRRSNAGDSPLHF
V gene: TRBV5-1; clone size: once; CDR3 protein: CASNGERGAGLLTQYF
V gene: TRBV10-3; clone size: -; CDR3 protein: CAEEVGPNEKLFF
V gene: TRBV7-8; clone size: once; CDR3 protein: CANSLASSTGNTEAFF
V gene: TRBV6-5; clone size: -; CDR3 protein: CASGGGYSYNEQFF
V gene: TRBV2; clone size: few; CDR3 protein: CASRGGTSRNSPLHF
V gene: TRBV9; clone size: -; CDR3 protein: CASSVDARRNEKLFF
V gene: TRBV19; clone size: -; CDR3 protein: CASSTSWALSQPQHF
V gene: TRBV30; clone size: few; CDR3 protein: CAWSPPGRDYYSGANVLTF
V gene: TRBV24-1; clone size: -; CDR3 protein: CATSDHTSGGGEQYF
V gene: TRBV5-1; clone size: -; CDR3 protein: CASSPRTSGRQETQYF
V gene: TRBV2; clone size: -; CDR3 protein: CASLRGLSSYNSPLHF
V gene: TRBV3-1/TRBV3-2; clone size: -; CDR3 protein: CASSQGFGGLETQYF
V gene: TRBV24-1; clone size: -; CDR3 protein: CATSANRGNTGELFF
V gene: TRBV18; clone size: -; CDR3 protein: CASSPGGRWNTIYF
V gene: TRBV27; clone size: -; CDR3 protein: CASSWGADTQYF
V gene: TRBV20-1; clone size: -; CDR3 protein: CSANDRVEQFF
V gene: TRBV4-1; clone size: once; CDR3 protein: CASSQEAGRYNEQFF
V gene: TRBV24-1; clone size: few; CDR3 protein: CATSDYRGRSDTQYF
V gene: TRBV5-8; clone size: -; CDR3 protein: CASSLQGTRTDTQYF
V gene: TRBV28; clone size: -; CDR3 protein: CASSLQYNEQFF
V gene: TRBV7-2; clone size: -; CDR3 protein: CASSRDRAPNQPQHF
V gene: TRBV3-1/TRBV3-2; clone size: -; CDR3 protein: CASSQSSGGSGDTQYF
V gene: TRBV27; clone size: -; CDR3 protein: CASSAGFSGNTIYF
V gene: TRBV6-5; clone size: -; CDR3 protein: CASSYTGLAGADTQYF
V gene: TRBV6-5; clone size: -; CDR3 protein: CASSSRLAGVTDTQYF
V gene: TRBV6-5; clone size: few; CDR3 protein: CASSYGRGTYEQYF
V gene: TRBV27; clone size: few; CDR3 protein: CASSLPSGTGVGNEQFF
V gene: TRBV29-1; clone size: -; CDR3 protein: CSVRQGEGQPQHF